These T cell receptor beta chains were read from a single sample in a study of beta chain features in type 1 diabetes. Profiled with immunoSEQ multiplex PCR; TCRdb holds only in-frame clones, not every one. This table has more than 300,000 clones, 6.5% to 10% appearing once. The sample taken for sequencing was central memory CD4+ T cells from blood. The receptors here all came from a woman aged 18-29 years in good health. The CDR3 runs from the conserved cysteine through the conserved F or W. Each record gives: D gene, V gene, clone size, J gene, CDR3 DNA, CDR3 protein. A D gene is named only where the DNA matches it firmly. A row's size may be missing; if present it is once, few, many or a size class.

>NA|TRBV18|few|TRBJ2-2
TGTGCCAGCTCACCTATACCCACCGGGGAGCTGTTTTTT
CASSPIPTGELFF
>NA|TRBV6-1|few|TRBJ2-5
TGTGCCAGCAGGATACGGTACCAAGAGACCCAGTACTTC
CASRIRYQETQYF
>NA|TRBV28|many|TRBJ1-4
TGTGCCAGCAGTTTGGGACGTGGAACAGGATTAGAAAAACTGTTTTTT
CASSLGRGTGLEKLFF
>NA|TRBV5-6|NA|TRBJ2-3
TGTGCCAGCAGCTTGGACTCTAGCTCGAGTTTAGATACGCAGTATTTT
CASSLDSSSSLDTQYF
>NA|TRBV6-5|few|TRBJ2-3
TGTGCCAGCAGTGGCCGGGACGACACAGATACGCAGTATTTT
CASSGRDDTDTQYF
>TRBD1|TRBV2|NA|TRBJ1-4
TGTGCCAGCGCACCGCGGGACAGGGGCCGAAATGAAAAACTGTTTTTT
CASAPRDRGRNEKLFF
>TRBD2|TRBV7-2|few|TRBJ2-4
TGTGCCAGCAGCTTAACCAGCGGGGTCTACAAAAACATTCAGTACTTC
CASSLTSGVYKNIQYF
>TRBD1|TRBV4-2|NA|TRBJ2-7
TGTGCCAGCAGCCAGGCCGGGACAGGGGGCTCGGAGCAGTACTTC
CASSQAGTGGSEQYF
>NA|TRBV2|few|TRBJ2-5
TGTGCCAGCAGAGGGACAACTCAAGAGACCCAGTACTTC
CASRGTTQETQYF
>TRBD1|TRBV7-9|few|TRBJ2-5
TGTGCCAGCAGCTCCGGACAGGGGTTCCAAGAGACCCAGTACTTC
CASSSGQGFQETQYF
>NA|TRBV27|many|TRBJ2-3
TGTGCCAGCAGTTTTCGGGGGAGTGGCACAGATACGCAGTATTTT
CASSFRGSGTDTQYF
>NA|TRBV4-3|NA|TRBJ2-7
TGCGCCAGCAGCCCAGCTAGTGTGACACCCTACGAGCAGTACTTC
CASSPASVTPYEQYF
>TRBD1|TRBV7-3|NA|TRBJ2-4
TGTGCCAGCAGCAGGACAGGGGGCCGTGGAAACATTCAGTACTTC
CASSRTGGRGNIQYF
>NA|TRBV7-9|many|TRBJ2-1
TGTGCCAGCAGCTTATACAGCGGGTCCTACAATGAGCAGTTCTTC
CASSLYSGSYNEQFF
>TRBD2|TRBV4-1|few|TRBJ2-5
TGCGCCAGCAGCCAAGATCTGGGACTAGCGGCAAATCAAGAGACCCAGTACTTC
CASSQDLGLAANQETQYF
>TRBD1|TRBV4-2|few|TRBJ1-1
TGTGCCAGCAGCCCCCCGACAGGGGTGAACACTGAAGCTTTCTTT
CASSPPTGVNTEAFF
>NA|TRBV28|few|TRBJ2-6
TGTGCCAGCAGGAGGCCGCCAGGCGATATCTCTGGGGCCAACGTCCTGACTTTC
CASRRPPGDISGANVLTF
>NA|TRBV18|NA|TRBJ2-4
TGTGCCAGCTCACCACCGTCGGGAGCCAAAAACATTCAGTACTTC
CASSPPSGAKNIQYF
>NA|TRBV7-2|many|TRBJ2-1
TGTGCCAGCAGCTTTTACAGGGCTGGGAATGAGCAGTTCTTC
CASSFYRAGNEQFF
>TRBD2|TRBV6-6|NA|TRBJ2-5
TGTGCCAGCAGTTACGGCCTAGCGGTACAAGAGACCCAGTACTTC
CASSYGLAVQETQYF
>NA|TRBV7-9|few|TRBJ2-7
TGTGCCAGCAGCCGAGACAGGCCGCCAGAGTACTTC
CASSRDRPPEYF
>NA|TRBV10-2|NA|TRBJ1-1
TGCGCCAGCAGTCCGCAGGGAACGAACACTGAAGCTTTCTTT
CASSPQGTNTEAFF
>NA|TRBV7-8|NA|TRBJ2-5
TGTGCCAGCAGCTTAGGTTTTCGGGAGACCCAGTACTTC
CASSLGFRETQYF
>TRBD2|TRBV27|few|TRBJ2-5
TGTGCCAGCCGATTAGCGGGACAAGAGACCCAGTACTTC
CASRLAGQETQYF
>NA|TRBV5-1|few|TRBJ1-2
TGCGCCAGCAGCCCGGCCGTCGGGACGCGCTATGGCTACACCTTC
CASSPAVGTRYGYTF
>NA|TRBV29-1|few|TRBJ2-2
TGCAGCGTGCAACGGAGTCAAACAGGGACCGGGGAGCTGTTTTTT
CSVQRSQTGTGELFF
>NA|TRBV27|few|TRBJ2-2
TGTGCCAGCAGACCTACGAACACCGGGGAGCTGTTTTTT
CASRPTNTGELFF
>NA|TRBV2|NA|TRBJ2-2
TGTGCCAGCAGTTTCACCGGGACTGTGAACACCGGGGAGCTGTTTTTT
CASSFTGTVNTGELFF
>TRBD1|TRBV6-1|NA|TRBJ2-5
TGTGCCAGTACGTTGCAGGGGGTGGAGACCCAGTACTTC
CASTLQGVETQYF
>NA|TRBV27|many|TRBJ2-1
TGTGCCAGCCGGCGCAATGAGCAGTTCTTC
CASRRNEQFF
>NA|TRBV20-1|NA|TRBJ2-1
TGCAGTGCTAGATTCGACAATGAGCAGTTCTTC
CSARFDNEQFF
>TRBD1|TRBV28|NA|TRBJ2-2
TGTGCCAGCAGTCTCCGGACAGGGTGGGCCGGGGAGCTGTTTTTT
CASSLRTGWAGELFF
>NA|TRBV4-1|few|TRBJ2-7
TGCGCCAGCAGCCAAGACCGGGACCCCTACGAGCAGTACTTC
CASSQDRDPYEQYF
>NA|TRBV9|NA|TRBJ2-3
TGTGCCAGCAGCTCCAGACGGGACTTTCTCACAGATACGCAGTATTTT
CASSSRRDFLTDTQYF
>NA|TRBV2|NA|TRBJ2-3
TGTGCCAGCAGTGATTGGAGCACAGATACGCAGTATTTT
CASSDWSTDTQYF
>NA|TRBV5-1|NA|TRBJ2-1
TGCGCCAGCAGTAGCGGCAATGAGCAGTTCTTC
CASSSGNEQFF
>NA|TRBV7-6|few|TRBJ1-1
TGTGCCAGCAGCTCCGACTCGAACACTGAAGCTTTCTTT
CASSSDSNTEAFF
>NA|TRBV6-5|many|TRBJ1-3
TGTGCCAGCAGTTATGGGACAGGAAACACCATATATTTT
CASSYGTGNTIYF
>TRBD2|TRBV10-1|NA|TRBJ2-1
TGCGCCAGCAGCGGGACTAGCTCAGGGGTCCAGTTCTTC
CASSGTSSGVQFF
>NA|TRBV7-3|few|TRBJ2-1
TGTGCCAGCAGCTTATCGATCCGCGATATGCAGTTCTTC
CASSLSIRDMQFF
>NA|TRBV6-5|NA|TRBJ2-7
TGTGCCAGCCAGACAGCCTACGAGCAGTACTTC
CASQTAYEQYF
>NA|TRBV10-2|few|TRBJ2-1
TGCGCCAGCAGCGAACAGGGAGTGGCCTACAATGAGCAGTTCTTC
CASSEQGVAYNEQFF
>NA|TRBV11-2|few|TRBJ2-3
TGTGCCAGCAAGATGGGGGCGGGCGGCCTTACCCGAGATACGCAGTATTTT
CASKMGAGGLTRDTQYF
>NA|TRBV7-2|NA|TRBJ2-3
TGTGCCAGCAGTTCTAGCGGCACAGATACGCAGTATTTT
CASSSSGTDTQYF
>NA|TRBV11-2|NA|TRBJ1-1
TGTGCCAGCAGCAAACAGATGAACACTGAAGCTTTCTTT
CASSKQMNTEAFF
>NA|TRBV7-3|NA|TRBJ2-2
TGTGCCAGCAGCCCCGGTAGGACCGGGGAGCTGTTTTTT
CASSPGRTGELFF
>NA|TRBV11-2|NA|TRBJ2-6
TGTGCCAGCAGCCAAGTTCAAGCCTCTGGGGCCAACGTCCTGACTTTC
CASSQVQASGANVLTF
>TRBD1|TRBV15|many|TRBJ2-7
TGTGCCACCAGCCCAGGAGGGACAGGGAGTAAATACGAGCAGTACTTC
CATSPGGTGSKYEQYF
>TRBD2|TRBV4-2|NA|TRBJ2-3
TGTGCCAGCAGCTTAGCGGGAGCTGGCGCAGATACGCAGTATTTT
CASSLAGAGADTQYF
>TRBD2|TRBV5-1|NA|TRBJ2-5
TGCGCCAGCAGCTTAGGTGCCGGGAGGGGGTACCAAGAGACCCAGTACTTC
CASSLGAGRGYQETQYF
>NA|TRBV18|few|TRBJ2-2
TGTGCCAGCTCAAGAGATGGGACCACCACCGGGGAGCTGTTTTTT
CASSRDGTTTGELFF
>NA|TRBV4-3|NA|TRBJ1-4
TGCGCCAGCAGCCAAGATCGGGCTAGAGCCGGTGAAAAACTGTTTTTT
CASSQDRARAGEKLFF
>NA|TRBV5-1|NA|TRBJ2-3
TGCGCCAGCAGCTTTGTAGATACGCAGTATTTT
CASSFVDTQYF
>NA|TRBV7-2|few|TRBJ2-7
TGTGCCAGCAGCTTAGAGGGAATCGGGGAGCAGTACTTC
CASSLEGIGEQYF
>NA|TRBV6-5|NA|TRBJ1-5
TGTGCCAGCAGCGCCTTACAGGGACTTCAGCCCCAGCATTTT
CASSALQGLQPQHF